This T cell receptor (beta chain) was recorded in a study of T cells in Graves' hyperthyroidism and ophthalmopathy. Orbital computed tomography, thyroid ultrasound, serum thyroxine and TRAb, and clinical symptoms together informed the diagnoses. There were TCR beta CDR3 regions amplified from RNA transcripts. HTBI primers drove first-round RT-PCR of the TCR CDR3. TCRdb reprocessed the multiplex PCR reads with MiXCR, giving one entry per CDR3 protein. The table records about 380,000 distinct CDR3 sequences, around a sixth of them present only once. There are many counts of this clonotype. The receptor was isolated from a man younger than 35 with Graves' ophthalmopathy. Sequencing input: blood.

The CDR3 region is CASSLDSLSSYNEQFF. The CDR3 DNA follows: TGCGCCAGCAGCTTGGACTCCTTGAGCTCCTACAATGAGCAGTTCTTC. The chain recombines TRBV5-1 with TRBJ2-1, with D unclear. CDR1 is SGHRS, CDR2 YFSETQ, per germline. The ends were cut back, 0 bases at V and 0 bases at J, with 10 bases in the middle. The CDR3 is 16 amino acids.